These T cell receptor beta chains were read from a single sample in a study of T cell responses to AZD1222 COVID-19 vaccine. Data came from immunoSEQ multiplex PCR; TCRdb stores just in-frame clones and leaves some out. The sample includes approximately 100,000 clones, about 88% of them seen just once. Sequencing was performed on peripheral blood, taken on day 0 of AZD1222 vaccination. The receptors here all came from an adult in good health. CDR3s include the opening cysteine and the closing phenylalanine or tryptophan. D genes are given only for firm matches. Clone size is shown for a subset of rows, as once, few, many or a class of expanded clone.

clone size,D gene,J gene,V gene,CDR3 protein,CDR3 DNA
.,.,TRBJ2-3,TRBV6-1,CASTAQDTQYF,TGTGCCAGCACCGCACAGGATACGCAGTATTTT
.,.,TRBJ2-5,TRBV24-1,CATSDSGRGVETQYF,TGTGCCACCAGTGATTCCGGTAGGGGGGTAGAGACCCAGTACTTC
.,.,TRBJ2-1,TRBV5-1,CASSLVSGDLDEQFF,TGCGCCAGCAGCTTGGTTTCGGGGGATCTCGATGAGCAGTTCTTC
.,.,TRBJ1-5,TRBV6-2/TRBV6-3,CASSYSGGTGSNQPQHF,TGTGCCAGCAGTTACTCGGGAGGGACCGGTAGCAATCAGCCCCAGCATTTT
once,.,TRBJ2-5,TRBV10-3,CAISGGGQETQYF,TGTGCCATCAGTGGGGGCGGCCAAGAGACCCAGTACTTC
.,.,TRBJ1-4,TRBV6-5,CALRQGGWEKLFF,TGTGCCCTTCGCCAGGGAGGGTGGGAAAAACTGTTTTTT
few,.,TRBJ1-1,TRBV5-4,CASSLGGQNTEAFF,TGTGCCAGCAGCTTGGGGGGACAGAACACTGAAGCTTTCTTT
.,TRBD1,TRBJ1-2,TRBV28,CASRFGDRANYGYTF,TGTGCCAGCAGATTTGGGGACAGAGCTAACTATGGCTACACCTTC
.,TRBD1,TRBJ1-2,TRBV7-2,CANRDRNYGYTF,TGTGCCAACAGGGACAGGAACTATGGCTACACCTTC
.,TRBD2,TRBJ2-2,TRBV4-1,CASSQGPGLAPGELFF,TGCGCCAGCAGCCAAGGGCCGGGACTAGCCCCCGGGGAGCTGTTTTTT
.,.,TRBJ2-2,TRBV9,CASSVAGAPGGELFF,TGTGCCAGCAGCGTAGCGGGGGCTCCGGGCGGGGAGCTGTTTTTT
.,.,TRBJ2-1,TRBV7-9,CASSWVMGSSYNEQFF,TGTGCCAGCAGCTGGGTAATGGGGTCCTCCTACAATGAGCAGTTCTTC
.,.,TRBJ1-1,TRBV18,CASSPNQVVNTEAFF,TGTGCCAGCTCACCCAACCAGGTGGTGAACACTGAAGCTTTCTTT
.,.,TRBJ1-2,TRBV18,CASSPARGDGYTF,TGTGCCAGCTCACCGGCTCGCGGGGATGGCTACACCTTC
.,.,TRBJ2-5,TRBV28,CASSLIQETQYF,TGTGCCAGCAGTTTAATCCAAGAGACCCAGTACTTC
once,.,TRBJ1-1,TRBV6-5,CASSFEGTEAFF,TGTGCCAGCTCTTTTGAGGGCACTGAAGCTTTCTTT
.,.,TRBJ1-2,TRBV5-1,CASWGPGYTF,TGCGCCAGCTGGGGCCCTGGCTACACCTTC
.,.,TRBJ2-2,TRBV5-1,CASSSRTDTGELFF,TGCGCCAGCAGCTCCCGTACGGACACCGGGGAGCTGTTTTTT
.,.,TRBJ1-2,TRBV3-1/TRBV3-2,CASSQDLQFWNYGYTF,TGTGCCAGCAGCCAAGATCTGCAGTTTTGGAACTATGGCTACACCTTC
.,.,TRBJ1-1,TRBV19,CASSIWWLQENTEAFF,TGTGCCAGTAGTATATGGTGGTTGCAGGAGAACACTGAAGCTTTCTTT
.,.,TRBJ2-3,TRBV5-4,CASSGMGTDTQYF,TGTGCCAGCAGCGGTATGGGCACAGATACGCAGTATTTT
.,TRBD1,TRBJ1-6,TRBV6-1,CASSERQGWNSPLHF,TGTGCCAGCAGTGAGCGACAGGGATGGAATTCACCCCTCCACTTT
.,TRBD1,TRBJ1-6,TRBV5-6,CASSLLTGSYGLSPLHF,TGTGCCAGCAGCCTATTGACAGGGTCATACGGATTGTCACCCCTCCACTTT
.,TRBD2,TRBJ2-2,TRBV5-1,CASSISGGAFKNTGELFF,TGCGCCAGCAGCATTAGCGGGGGGGCCTTTAAGAACACCGGGGAGCTGTTTTTT
once,.,TRBJ1-4,TRBV19,CASRKGGQINEKLFF,TGTGCCAGTAGGAAAGGGGGGCAGATTAATGAAAAACTGTTTTTT
.,.,TRBJ2-1,TRBV5-1,CASSGAGYPYNEQFF,TGCGCCAGCAGCGGTGCGGGGTATCCGTACAATGAGCAGTTCTTC
.,.,TRBJ1-1,TRBV19,CASTGQAVNTEAFF,TGTGCCAGTACGGGTCAGGCAGTGAACACTGAAGCTTTCTTT
.,.,TRBJ1-3,TRBV5-1,CASSSSHTIYF,TGCGCCAGCAGCTCCAGTCACACCATATATTTT
.,.,TRBJ2-7,TRBV7-2,CASSRGQMMKQYF,TGTGCCAGCAGCCGGGGACAAATGATGAAGCAGTACTTC
.,TRBD2,TRBJ2-2,TRBV27,CASSSYQTIAGGSTGELFF,TGTGCCAGCAGTTCGTACCAGACTATAGCGGGGGGGAGCACCGGGGAGCTGTTTTTT
.,TRBD1,TRBJ1-2,TRBV18,CASSPTTGWDIGYTF,TGTGCCAGCTCACCCACGACAGGGTGGGATATCGGCTACACCTTC
.,.,TRBJ2-7,TRBV24-1,CATSDSWDYSYEQYF,TGTGCCACCAGTGATTCCTGGGATTACTCCTACGAGCAGTACTTC
.,.,TRBJ1-1,TRBV18,CASSPAQSVTEAFF,TGTGCCAGCTCACCAGCACAATCGGTCACTGAAGCTTTCTTT
.,.,TRBJ2-7,TRBV27,CASSLDRLARTYEQYF,TGTGCCAGCAGTTTAGACAGGCTAGCGAGGACCTACGAGCAGTACTTC
.,TRBD1,TRBJ2-7,TRBV6-5,CASRMTGTDEQYF,TGTGCCAGCAGGATGACAGGGACCGACGAGCAGTACTTC
once,TRBD1,TRBJ1-2,TRBV10-3,CAISPGQGYGYTF,TGTGCCATCAGCCCCGGACAGGGGTATGGCTACACCTTC
.,TRBD1,TRBJ1-1,TRBV9,CASSPQHLQGGSAEAFF,TGTGCCAGCAGCCCTCAGCACCTACAGGGGGGTTCTGCTGAAGCTTTCTTT
once,.,TRBJ1-2,TRBV25-1,CASSELLGGYTF,TGTGCCAGCAGTGAATTACTTGGAGGCTACACCTTC
.,.,TRBJ2-5,TRBV18,CASSPYAGGGETQYF,TGTGCCAGCTCACCATACGCAGGGGGAGGCGAGACCCAGTACTTC
.,.,TRBJ1-2,TRBV21-1,CASGQGELYGYTF,TGTGCCAGTGGACAGGGGGAATTGTATGGCTACACCTTC
.,TRBD1,TRBJ1-1,TRBV6-5,CASSYSRDSEAFF,TGTGCCAGCAGTTACAGCCGGGACAGTGAAGCTTTCTTT
once,.,TRBJ2-2,TRBV28,CASSFVGTGELFF,TGTGCCAGCAGTTTTGTCGGCACCGGGGAGCTGTTTTTT
.,.,TRBJ1-2,TRBV30,CAWIGGKSYTF,TGTGCCTGGATCGGCGGTAAGAGCTACACCTTC
.,TRBD2,TRBJ2-3,TRBV11-2,CASSLSSGGLTDTQYF,TGTGCCAGCAGCTTATCGTCGGGGGGGCTCACAGATACGCAGTATTTT
.,TRBD2,TRBJ2-2,TRBV5-1,CASSFRRGGPAGELFF,TGCGCCAGCAGCTTTCGGCGGGGGGGCCCCGCCGGGGAGCTGTTTTTT
.,.,TRBJ1-2,TRBV19,CASSISERTGYGYTF,TGTGCCAGTAGTATATCAGAGAGGACTGGTTATGGCTACACCTTC
.,.,TRBJ1-4,TRBV9,CASSVGTNEKLFF,TGTGCCAGCAGCGTTGGCACTAATGAAAAACTGTTTTTT
.,.,TRBJ1-2,TRBV6-5,CASSYSVPAHGYTF,TGTGCCAGCAGTTACTCGGTGCCAGCACATGGCTACACCTTC
.,TRBD1,TRBJ2-1,TRBV6-5,CASNDRGPYNEQFF,TGTGCCAGCAACGACAGGGGCCCCTACAATGAGCAGTTCTTC
.,.,TRBJ2-7,TRBV27,CAREAVRDEQYF,TGTGCCAGAGAAGCCGTTCGGGACGAGCAGTACTTC
.,.,TRBJ1-5,TRBV28,CASSKIRQPQHF,TGTGCCAGTTCGAAAATTCGGCAGCCCCAGCATTTT
.,TRBD1,TRBJ2-1,TRBV24-1,CATSEQTGSYNEQFF,TGTGCCACCAGTGAGCAGACAGGGTCCTACAATGAGCAGTTCTTC
.,TRBD2,TRBJ2-3,TRBV3-1/TRBV3-2,CASSARTSGGITQYF,TGTGCCAGCAGCGCCCGGACTAGCGGGGGGATTACGCAGTATTTT